Listed below are T cell receptor beta chains from one sample, sequenced in a study of blood T cells in healthy people across ages. TCRdb used MiXCR to reprocess the 5' RACE reads, holding one entry per CDR3 protein. The table includes around 750,000 distinct CDR3 sequences, roughly 50% detected once. Sample: blood. The receptors derive from a man older than 75 in good health. Both conserved end residues are part of each CDR3. The D gene is left open where the match is weak. The listing skips clone size in some rows; elsewhere it reads once, few, many or a size class.

once	TRBV28	TRBJ1-1	TRBD1	TGTGCCAGCAGTTTATCGTCCGGGACAGGGGCCCCGAGTGCTTTCTTT	CASSLSSGTGAPSAFF
once	TRBV20-1	TRBJ2-7	TRBD1	TGCAGTGCTAGAGCCTCCGGGACAGGGCGTCACGAGCAGTACTTC	CSARASGTGRHEQYF
few	TRBV11-2	TRBJ2-7	.	TGTGCCAGCAGCTCGGACGGATACGAGCAGTACTTC	CASSSDGYEQYF
.	TRBV12-3/TRBV12-4	TRBJ2-3	.	TGTGCCAGCAGTAGAAGGGACGAGGGATCCGCGTATTTT	CASSRRDEGSAYF
.	TRBV6-1	TRBJ2-7	TRBD1	TGTGCCAGCAGTATAGGGACAGGGGGCGAGCAGTACTTC	CASSIGTGGEQYF
.	TRBV30	TRBJ2-7	TRBD2	TGTGCCTGGAGAAAACCGGGACTACTCTCCTACGAGCAGTACTTC	CAWRKPGLLSYEQYF
few	TRBV29-1	TRBJ2-1	.	TGCAGCGTTGAAGGGGGACGGACGGTGCCCTACAATGAGCAGTTCTTC	CSVEGGRTVPYNEQFF
.	TRBV21-1	TRBJ2-1	.	TGTGCCAGCAGCCCCGAGGGGACAGGGGCATGTGAGCAGTTCTTC	CASSPEGTGACEQFF
.	TRBV11-1	TRBJ2-1	TRBD1	TGTGCCAGCAGCTTGGGACAGGTCAATGAGCAGTTCTTC	CASSLGQVNEQFF
.	TRBV6-6	TRBJ1-2	.	TGTGCCAGCAGCCCCTCAAGGGGGGGCCTTGGCTACACCTTC	CASSPSRGGLGYTF
few	TRBV6-6	TRBJ1-5	.	TGTGCCAGCAGTGACGGGAACAGCAATCAGCCCCAGCATTTT	CASSDGNSNQPQHF
few	TRBV5-5	TRBJ2-5	.	TGTGCCAGCAGCTCAACGGGACGGTACCAAGAGACCCAGTACTTC	CASSSTGRYQETQYF
.	TRBV20-1	TRBJ2-3	.	TGCAGTGCCCGACGGGGGAGTAGGGCAGATACGCAGTATTTT	CSARRGSRADTQYF
.	TRBV27	TRBJ2-1	TRBD2	TGTGCCAGCAGTTTACGGACTAGCGGGAGGGGTTACAATGAGCAGTTCTTC	CASSLRTSGRGYNEQFF
.	TRBV12-3/TRBV12-4	TRBJ2-5	.	TGTGCCAGCAGCAACCGGGCTCAAGAGACCCAGTACTTC	CASSNRAQETQYF
few	TRBV11-2	TRBJ1-2	TRBD1	TGTGCCAGCAGCTTAGTAAGGGGGCGGCAGCCTTACTATGGCTACACCTTC	CASSLVRGRQPYYGYTF
few	TRBV20-1	TRBJ2-7	.	TGCAGTGCTAGAAGGGATAACTACGAGCAGTACTTC	CSARRDNYEQYF
many	TRBV14	TRBJ2-5	.	TGTGCCAGCAGCCGGGGACTGCAAGAGACCCAGTACTTC	CASSRGLQETQYF
.	TRBV28	TRBJ2-3	TRBD2	TGTGCCAGCAGTCCGACAGGATTAGCGGGATTAGGGGATACGCAGTATTTT	CASSPTGLAGLGDTQYF
.	TRBV6-5	TRBJ1-2	.	TGTGCCAGCAGTTTCGTCGGGGCGCCGGTCTATGGCTACACCTTC	CASSFVGAPVYGYTF
.	TRBV7-2	TRBJ2-1	TRBD2	TGTGCCAGCAGCCAGACCGGGACTAGCGGGAGAAATGAGCAGTTCTTC	CASSQTGTSGRNEQFF
few	TRBV6-2/TRBV6-3	TRBJ2-7	TRBD1	TGTGCCAGCAGCCGTGGACAGGGCCACGAGCAGTACTTC	CASSRGQGHEQYF
.	TRBV14	TRBJ2-7	TRBD1	TGTGCCAGCAGCCCGACAGGGATCGACGAGCAGTACTTC	CASSPTGIDEQYF
.	TRBV5-5	TRBJ2-3	.	TGTGCCAGCAGCTTAAAACCCGGGTACGCGTATTTT	CASSLKPGYAYF
.	TRBV11-1	TRBJ2-2	.	TGTGCCAGCAGCCCCCAGCGGATCGGGGAGCTGTTTTTT	CASSPQRIGELFF
.	TRBV20-1	TRBJ2-1	.	TGCAGTGCTGACCGGACTTCCCATGAGCAGTTCTTC	CSADRTSHEQFF
.	TRBV6-6	TRBJ1-2	TRBD1	TGTGCCAGCAGTTCCATTAGAGGACAGGGGGCATATGGCTACACCTTC	CASSSIRGQGAYGYTF
.	TRBV15	TRBJ2-2	.	TGTGCCACCAGCAGAGATTTGAGCGGCAACACCGGGGAGCTGTTTTTT	CATSRDLSGNTGELFF
.	TRBV7-2	TRBJ2-2	TRBD2	TGTGCCAGCAGCTTAGCGGGACTAGCTACCGGGGAGCTGTTTTTT	CASSLAGLATGELFF
.	TRBV3-1	TRBJ2-1	TRBD1	TGTGCCAGCAGCCAGCGCGAGGGGGCTCCCCACTACAATGAGCAGTTCTTC	CASSQREGAPHYNEQFF
.	TRBV7-2	TRBJ2-7	.	TGTGCCAGCAGCTTGAGCACCGACCGAAGGTACAATGAGCAGTACTTC	CASSLSTDRRYNEQYF
many	TRBV7-9	TRBJ2-1	.	TGTGCCAGCAGCACCGATGGTGGTGGGGGCAATGAGCAGTTCTTC	CASSTDGGGGNEQFF
.	TRBV28	TRBJ2-7	TRBD1	TGTGCCAGCAGTGGGACAGGGATTCCCTACGAGCAGTACTTC	CASSGTGIPYEQYF
.	TRBV4-2	TRBJ1-1	.	TGTGCCAGCAGCCCCTCCGATGGCGGGAACACTGAAGCTTTCTTT	CASSPSDGGNTEAFF
few	TRBV6-4	TRBJ1-2	.	TGTGCCAGCAGTCGGGGGAACAACTATGGCTACACCTTC	CASSRGNNYGYTF
.	TRBV28	TRBJ2-3	TRBD2	TGTGCCAGCAGTTTATGGACTAGCGGGGACACAGATACGCAGTATTTT	CASSLWTSGDTDTQYF
.	TRBV9	TRBJ2-1	.	TGTGCCAGCAGCGTCGGACCAACCTACAATGAGCAGTTCTTC	CASSVGPTYNEQFF
.	TRBV20-1	TRBJ2-3	.	TGCAGTGCCTCCCCACCAGACGGGGGAGGAGATACGCAGTATTTT	CSASPPDGGGDTQYF
.	TRBV20-1	TRBJ2-7	TRBD2	TGCAGTGCTAGATCCGGGACTAGAAGTGGCGAGCAGTACTTC	CSARSGTRSGEQYF
.	TRBV2	TRBJ2-7	TRBD2	TGTGCCAGCAGTTCCTTGGAGCGGGGCATCTACGAGCAGTACTTC	CASSSLERGIYEQYF
.	TRBV5-1	TRBJ1-2	.	TGCGCCAGCAGCTGGGGTATCGGGGATGGCTACACCTTC	CASSWGIGDGYTF
.	TRBV21-1	TRBJ1-4	.	TGTGCCAGCAAGCTTCCCCAGGGCCTCTCAACTAATGAAAAACTGTTTTTT	CASKLPQGLSTNEKLFF
once	TRBV9	TRBJ2-1	.	TGTGCCAGCAGCGTAGCAGTAGCCCCAACCTCCCTTGAGCAGTTCTTC	CASSVAVAPTSLEQFF
few	TRBV29-1	TRBJ2-7	TRBD2	TGCAGCGTTGGTCTAGCGGGAGGGCTCTACGAGCAGTACTTC	CSVGLAGGLYEQYF
.	TRBV14	TRBJ2-1	.	TGTGCCAGCAGCCAAGGCAAGGCCTACAATGAGCAGTTCTTC	CASSQGKAYNEQFF
.	TRBV11-2	TRBJ1-5	TRBD1	TGTGCCAGCAGCTTAGGGGACAGGGGGCTCGGTCAGCCCCAGCATTTT	CASSLGDRGLGQPQHF
few	TRBV3-1	TRBJ2-1	.	TGTGCCAGCAGCCGCGATAGCGTTTCCTACAATGAGCAGTTCTTC	CASSRDSVSYNEQFF
.	TRBV28	TRBJ2-5	.	TGTGCCAGCAGTTTAGCTCAGGGCCGCAATGAGCAGTACTTC	CASSLAQGRNEQYF
few	TRBV13	TRBJ1-6	.	TGTGCCAGCAGCGGCAGGTACCAAGAGGTCCACTTT	CASSGRYQEVHF
.	TRBV7-3	TRBJ1-1	.	TGTGCCAGCAGCCCTGAGGGGGGGGATAACACTGAAGCTTTCTTT	CASSPEGGDNTEAFF